The rows below give T cell receptor beta chains drawn from one sample of a study of blood T cell repertoires in COVID-19. Sequencing was performed with immunoSEQ multiplex PCR; in TCRdb, only in-frame clones are kept and a portion is missing. Of over 200,000 clones in the sample, around nine tenths are singletons; the top ten hold approximately 9.8%. Material for sequencing was peripheral blood. The receptors here all came from a man in his forties who had recovered from COVID-19. Each CDR3 is given with its conserved first and last residue.

CDR3	V	J
CSVRTSSGRLGSYNEQFF	TRBV29-1	TRBJ2-1
CASTLAGGALYEQYF	TRBV19	TRBJ2-7
CASSGGRTGRTDTQYF	TRBV25-1	TRBJ2-3
CASTGQGKGKTEAFF	TRBV5-1	TRBJ1-1
CASSEEGLAGGSDRYF	TRBV10-2	TRBJ2-4
CASSYRGNYGYTF	TRBV27	TRBJ1-2
CASSFQNTEAFF	TRBV12-3/TRBV12-4	TRBJ1-1
CASSASGLAGGYEQYF	TRBV10-1	TRBJ2-7
CASSRASNQPQHF	TRBV18	TRBJ1-5
CASSLTGRDESPLHF	TRBV7-3	TRBJ1-6
CASSLGGSTEAFF	TRBV27	TRBJ1-1
CASSVEARGLGNTIYF	TRBV9	TRBJ1-3
CASKRVADAYEQYF	TRBV19	TRBJ2-7
CASSRRRAGMGETQYF	TRBV14	TRBJ2-5
CASSLGTIPETQYF	TRBV5-6	TRBJ2-5
CASSYVGADYEQYF	TRBV6-2/TRBV6-3	TRBJ2-7
CASFWEGVNTEAFF	TRBV12-5	TRBJ1-1
CAWSSYRDRASWGTEAFF	TRBV30	TRBJ1-1
CASSQEGRLAGTDTQYF	TRBV4-3	TRBJ2-3
CASSVAGRGLDEQYF	TRBV9	TRBJ2-7
CAISESQGADGELFF	TRBV10-3	TRBJ2-2
CASGSTRSPGTGELFF	TRBV12-5	TRBJ2-2
CASSVTAGGYEQYF	TRBV9	TRBJ2-7
CASSQGLRTGRNEQYF	TRBV3-1/TRBV3-2	TRBJ2-7
CASSDRGGRGDTQYF	TRBV19	TRBJ2-3
CASSKPGQGETGELFF	TRBV23-1	TRBJ2-2